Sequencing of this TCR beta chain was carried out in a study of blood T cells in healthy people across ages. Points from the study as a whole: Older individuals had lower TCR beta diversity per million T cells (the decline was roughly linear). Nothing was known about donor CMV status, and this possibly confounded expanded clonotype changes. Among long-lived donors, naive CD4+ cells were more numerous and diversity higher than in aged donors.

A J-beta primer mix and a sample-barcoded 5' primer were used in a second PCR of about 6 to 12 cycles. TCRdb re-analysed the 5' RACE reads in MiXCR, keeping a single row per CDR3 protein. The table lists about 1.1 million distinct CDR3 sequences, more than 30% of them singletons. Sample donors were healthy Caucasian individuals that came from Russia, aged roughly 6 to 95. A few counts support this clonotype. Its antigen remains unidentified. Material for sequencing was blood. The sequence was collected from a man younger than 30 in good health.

The chain's CDR3 is CASSLGAGGELFF. The CDR3 region has the DNA TGTGCCAGCAGTTTAGGAGCGGGCGGGGAGCTGTTTTTT. The rearrangement links TRBV12-3 or TRBV12-4 to TRBJ2-2, with D tentatively TRBD2 (6 bases). CDR3 length: 13 residues. The germline V and J ends were trimmed by 1 base and 7 bases, with 7 bases remaining between them.